This T cell receptor beta chain originates from a study of T cell responses to AZD1222 COVID-19 vaccine. As for this clone: Its antigen is as yet unknown.

Trimming removed 6 bases from V and 5 bases from J, with 17 bases in between. There are 14 residues in the CDR3. CDR1 is SGHRS and CDR2 is YFSETQ in the germline V gene. Clones were read by immunoSEQ multiplex PCR, and TCRdb kept only the in-frame ones, dropping some. The sample lists 130,000 to 150,000 clones, 90% to 95% occurring once. Study-wide results and limits: All repertoire sampling was performed exclusively after the peak T cell response. A rise in Spike-specific TCR breadth and depth followed two AZD1222 doses. Spike as a whole was targeted by vaccine-associated CD4 TCRs, dominant at 160-218 and 743-854.

The chain recombines TRBV5-1 with TRBJ1-1, with a possible D match to TRBD1 (6 bases). The sample in question was peripheral blood, obtained on day 0 of AZD1222 vaccination. The TCR originated in an adult in good health. CDR3 sequence (DNA): TGCGCCAGCACACTATCAACAGGGACGACTGAAGCTTTCTTT. Its translation is CASTLSTGTTEAFF.